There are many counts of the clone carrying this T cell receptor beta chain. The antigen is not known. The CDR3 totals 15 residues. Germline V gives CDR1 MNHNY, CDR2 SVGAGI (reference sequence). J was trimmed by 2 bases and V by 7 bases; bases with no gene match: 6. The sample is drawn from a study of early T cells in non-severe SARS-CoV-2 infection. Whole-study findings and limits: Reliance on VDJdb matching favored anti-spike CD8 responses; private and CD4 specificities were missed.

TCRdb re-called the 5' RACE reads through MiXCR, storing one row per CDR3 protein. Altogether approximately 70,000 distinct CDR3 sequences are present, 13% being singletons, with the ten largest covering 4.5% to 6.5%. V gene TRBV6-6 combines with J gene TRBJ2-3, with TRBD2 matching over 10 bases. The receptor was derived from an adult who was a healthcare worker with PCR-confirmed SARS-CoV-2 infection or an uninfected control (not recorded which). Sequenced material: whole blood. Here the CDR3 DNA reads TGTGCCAGCAAGCTAGCGGGGGATCACACAGATACGCAGTATTTT. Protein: CASKLAGDHTDTQYF.